The clone carrying this T cell receptor (beta chain) was counted only a few times. The sample comes from a study of response to subunit inactivated influenza vaccine. The germline V and J ends were trimmed by 6 bases and 2 bases, with 8 bases remaining between them. Germline V gene sequence: CDR1 SQVTM, CDR2 ANQGSEA. This CDR3 comprises 11 residues. One entry per CDR3 protein, called by TCRdb with MiXCR from the RT-PCR reads. Here the sample spans about 780,000 distinct CDR3 sequences, approximately 18% being singletons. This material consisted of PBMCs from blood, taken 5 days after vaccination. The chain recombines TRBV29-1 with TRBJ2-7; D remains ambiguous. The receptor was derived from a man aged 50 to 60 who received an inactivated influenza vaccine. In DNA form, the CDR3 reads TGCAGCGTCGATTTCGCCTACGAGCAGTACTTC. Residues: CSVDFAYEQYF.